These 25 T cell receptor beta chains were sequenced from one sample in a study of identical twins. TCRdb recomputed calls from the 5' RACE reads with MiXCR, one row per CDR3 protein. In the table there are about 500,000 distinct CDR3 sequences, 13% to 15% of which are singletons. These data were likewise used in another study, on yellow fever vaccine responses in identical twins.

Sequenced input: CD4+ T cells sorted from blood. The receptor source for this set is a woman between 18 and 29 years old in good health.

In this sample, this clonotype turned up a few times. The chain joins TRBV7-2 to TRBJ2-7; 11 nucleotides agree with TRBD2. Germline CDR1 and CDR2: SGHTA and FQGNSA. J was trimmed by 1 base and V by 3 bases; bases with no gene match: 5. This CDR3 contains 16 residues. CDR3 in DNA: TGTGCCAGCAGCTTGGGACTAGCGGAAATATCCTACGAGCAGTACTTC. This codes for CASSLGLAEISYEQYF.

The chain uses TRBV11-2 and TRBJ2-4, with 13 nucleotides matching TRBD2. The trim removed 1 base at V and 2 bases at J, leaving 8 bases unmatched. This CDR3 region has 19 residues. Germline V CDR1 and CDR2: SGHAT, FQNNGV. CDR3 nucleotides: TGTGCCAGCAGCTTAGGGTGGACTAGCGGGAGTTGGACCAAAAACATTCAGTACTTC. Translated: CASSLGWTSGSWTKNIQYF.

The chain is built from TRBV15 and TRBJ2-3; D call uncertain. This CDR3 region has 15 residues. Germline CDR1 LNHNV, CDR2 YYDKDF (reference sequence). V was cut by 4 bases and J by 2 bases, with 13 bases left in between. The CDR3: CATSTTRVSTDTQYF. The CDR3 region has the DNA TGTGCCACCAGCACGACCCGGGTGTCCACAGATACGCAGTATTTT.

The chain has TRBV7-2 and TRBJ1-4, with no clear D. In germline, CDR1 is SGHTA, CDR2 FQGNSA. V was shortened by 4 bases and J by 7 bases, with 13 bases between the two germline ends. This CDR3 has 14 residues. The CDR3 loop reads CASSSPPWGEKLFF. CDR3 coding DNA: TGTGCCAGCAGCTCTCCACCATGGGGTGAAAAACTGTTTTTT.

The chain couples TRBV5-1 to TRBJ1-2; D perhaps matches TRBD1 (5 bases). This CDR3 contains 13 residues. Trimming shortened V by 5 bases and J by 3 bases, and 11 bases separated the two germline ends. Germline V lookup: CDR1 SGHRS, CDR2 YFSETQ. The CDR3 loop is CASRSGTDYGYTF. The CDR3 region has the DNA TGCGCCAGCAGGTCCGGGACGGACTATGGCTACACCTTC.

This chain links TRBV3-1 with TRBJ2-7; D may correspond to TRBD1 or TRBD2 (5 bases each). Germline V gives CDR1 LGHDT, CDR2 YNNKEL (reference sequence). Trimming pared 5 bases from V and 5 bases from J, leaving 16 bases between. CDR3 length: 14 residues. The CDR3 sequence: CASSKSGAPNEQYF. The CDR3 DNA reads TGTGCCAGCAGCAAATCCGGGGCCCCTAACGAGCAGTACTTC.

This chain uses TRBV12-3 or TRBV12-4 with TRBJ2-1; 8 bases fit TRBD2. The CDR3 has 16 amino acids. V lost 3 bases and J lost 9; bases outside the gene matches: 13. The CDR3 loop reads CASSFGSSGSPPEQFF. CDR3 in DNA: TGTGCCAGCAGTTTTGGGAGCAGCGGGAGTCCCCCTGAGCAGTTCTTC.

This clonotype was seen just once. This chain links TRBV11-2 with TRBJ2-7; D tentatively reads TRBD1 or TRBD2 (6 bases each). Germline lookup yields CDR1 SGHAT and CDR2 FQNNGV. V was shortened by 4 bases and J by 6 bases, with 16 bases between the two germline ends. The CDR3 totals 14 residues. The CDR3 DNA sequence: TGTGCCAGCAGCTACCGGGAGAAGGGGGTCGAGCAGTACTTC. This sequence encodes CASSYREKGVEQYF.

This clonotype turned up a few times. V is TRBV19 and J is TRBJ2-1; 7 bases map to TRBD1. The CDR3 is made up of 15 amino acids. Germline assignment: CDR1 LNHDA and CDR2 SQIVND (reference sequence). The V gene end was trimmed by 6 bases and the J gene end by 0 bases; junction bases not matched to a gene: 5. CDR3 amino acids: CASRATGVSYNEQFF. For the CDR3, the DNA is TGTGCCAGTAGAGCCACAGGGGTCTCCTACAATGAGCAGTTCTTC.

The V call is TRBV24-1, the J call TRBJ2-6; tentatively, D is TRBD2 (5 bases). Trimming took off 6 bases at V and 2 bases at J, with 13 bases between the two ends. This CDR3 has 16 residues. CDR1 KGHDR and CDR2 SFDVKD come from the germline V gene. The CDR3 DNA sequence: TGTGCCACCAGTCAACCGGGAACTACTGGGGCCAACGTCCTGACTTTC. Translating it yields CATSQPGTTGANVLTF.

This clonotype was recorded at least ten times. The chain recombines TRBV4-3 with TRBJ2-4; 9 bases are shared with TRBD2. The CDR3 is 17 amino acids. Trimming took 1 base from V and 2 from J; bases not matched to a gene: 6. Germline V gives CDR1 LGHNA, CDR2 YSLEER. This CDR3 reads CASSQGLAGMTKNIQYF. CDR3 in DNA: TGCGCCAGCAGCCAAGGGCTAGCGGGAATGACCAAAAACATTCAGTACTTC.

In this sample, this clonotype turned up a few times. The V gene is TRBV28, the J gene TRBJ2-7; TRBD1 is a possible D gene (6 bases). Trimming removed 2 bases at V and 6 bases at J, with 14 bases between. From germline, CDR1 is MDHEN and CDR2 SYDVKM. There are 14 residues in the CDR3. Here the CDR3 DNA reads TGTGCCAGCAGTTTACCCCAGGGGTACAGCGAGCAGTACTTC. Amino acids: CASSLPQGYSEQYF.

The chain joins TRBV28 to TRBJ1-2; D might be TRBD1 (6 bases). The CDR3 is made up of 14 amino acids. The germline gives CDR1 MDHEN, CDR2 SYDVKM. Trimming removed 7 bases from V and 0 bases from J, with 12 bases in between. This chain's CDR3 is CASTFTGSNYGYTF. The DNA for the CDR3 is TGTGCCAGCACCTTCACAGGGTCTAACTATGGCTACACCTTC.

The rearrangement links TRBV15 to TRBJ2-2, with 7 bases lining up with TRBD2. The V segment lost 2 bases and the J segment 4 bases; nucleotides outside the gene matches: 13. The CDR3 extends over 18 amino acids. CDR1 and CDR2 from the germline V gene are LNHNV and YYDKDF (reference sequence). The chain's CDR3 is CATSRTSGRPLGTGELFF. The CDR3, as DNA: TGTGCCACCAGCAGAACGTCCGGGAGGCCCCTCGGCACCGGGGAGCTGTTTTTT. The whole variable domain, remainder taken from reference TRBV15 and TRBJ2-2, is DAMVIQNPRYQVTQFGKPVTLSCSQTLNHNVMYWYQQKSSQAPKLLFHYYDKDFNNEADTPDNFQSRRPNTSFCFLDIRSPGLGDTAMYLCATSRTSGRPLGTGELFFGEGSRLTVL.

V is TRBV7-2 and J is TRBJ2-1; D unclear. The V end lost 7 bases, the J end lost 9 bases, and 10 bases lay between the germline ends. The CDR3 sequence is 11 residues long. Per germline, CDR1 SGHTA and CDR2 FQGNSA. The chain's CDR3 is CASTEYGEQFF. CDR3 DNA sequence: TGTGCCAGCACAGAGTACGGTGAGCAGTTCTTC.

Only a few counts were recorded for this clonotype. This chain connects TRBV6-5 to TRBJ2-7; perhaps TRBD2 as D (6 bases). The CDR3 sequence is 15 residues long. Trimming stripped 0 bases from V and 3 bases from J, with 12 bases between. Germline CDR1 reads MNHEY; CDR2 reads SVGAGI. CDR3 protein: CASSYSVQGLYEQYF. The DNA of the CDR3 is TGTGCCAGCAGTTACTCGGTCCAGGGACTCTACGAGCAGTACTTC.

The table lists this clonotype with a few counts. The chain employs TRBV5-1 and TRBJ2-2, with D possibly matching TRBD1 (5 bases). The CDR3 length is 15 residues. Trimming cost V 1 base and J 2 bases, with 9 bases left between them. The germline CDR1 and CDR2 sequences are SGHRS and YFSETQ. The CDR3 nucleotides read TGCGCCAGCAGCTTGTACCAGGGTAACACCGGGGAGCTGTTTTTT. This sequence encodes CASSLYQGNTGELFF. Full variable domain (remainder filled in from reference TRBV5-1 and TRBJ2-2): KAGVTQTPRYLIKTRGQQVTLSCSPISGHRSVSWYQQTPGQGLQFLFEYFSETQRNKGNFPGRFSGRQFSNSRSEMNVSTLELGDSALYLCASSLYQGNTGELFFGEGSRLTVL.

This CDR3 is CASSESRRVADTQYF. CDR3 nucleotides: TGTGCCAGCAGTGAAAGCAGGAGGGTCGCAGATACGCAGTATTTT. This chain uses TRBV6-1 with TRBJ2-3; D possibly corresponds to TRBD2 (6 bases). Germline-derived CDR1 and CDR2 are MNHNS and SASEGT. This CDR3 is 15 amino acids long. Trimming took 2 bases from V and 4 from J, leaving 13 bases between them.

This clonotype was seen ten or more times. V gene TRBV27 combines with J gene TRBJ2-2; TRBD2 matches 9 bases. The CDR3 covers 17 residues. Germline assignment: CDR1 MNHEY and CDR2 SMNVEV (reference sequence). The ends lost 5 bases at V and 7 bases at J; junction bases unmatched: 14. The CDR3 protein is CASSPRGSGSIHGELFF. The CDR3 nucleotides are TGTGCCAGCAGTCCCCGGGGTAGCGGGAGTATTCACGGGGAGCTGTTTTTT.

The chain is built from TRBV20-1 and TRBJ2-7, with 8 bases that match TRBD1. The CDR3 is made up of 14 amino acids. The V gene's germline CDR1 is DFQATT and CDR2 SNEGSKA (reference sequence). J was trimmed by 0 bases and V by 6 bases; bases with no gene match: 7. In nucleotides, the CDR3 is TGCAGTGCGCTAAGACAGGGGAGCTCCTACGAGCAGTACTTC. It encodes CSALRQGSSYEQYF.

This clonotype was counted a few times. The chain uses TRBV29-1 and TRBJ2-2; TRBD1 or TRBD2 may be the D gene (5 bases each). CDR1 SQVTM and CDR2 ANQGSEA come from the germline V gene. Trimming cost V 4 bases and J 6 bases, with 18 bases left between them. The CDR3 totals 15 residues. Here the CDR3 reads CSVGGAQGRSGELFF. CDR3 DNA sequence: TGCAGCGTTGGAGGGGCCCAGGGCCGATCCGGGGAGCTGTTTTTT.

This clonotype was counted a few times. Here the CDR3 reads CSARDVGTGYEQYF. The CDR3 nucleotides read TGCAGTGCTAGAGATGTCGGGACAGGGTACGAGCAGTACTTC. This sequence joins TRBV20-1 and TRBJ2-7; TRBD1 matches at 9 bases. Germline values: CDR1 DFQATT, CDR2 SNEGSKA (reference sequence). This CDR3 is built from 14 residues. Trimming took 0 bases from V and 4 from J; bases not matched to a gene: 4.

The chain has TRBV18 and TRBJ2-6, with 11 bases that match TRBD1. Trimming removed 4 bases from V and 0 bases from J; junction bases left unmatched: 8. The CDR3 contains 19 residues. Germline V gene lookup returns CDR1 KGHSH and CDR2 LQKENI. CDR3 nucleotide sequence: TGTGCCAGCTCACTTCGCGGGACAGGGGGAAGCTCTGGGGCCAACGTCCTGACTTTC. Translation: CASSLRGTGGSSGANVLTF.

This clonotype was seen more than once but under ten times. The J gene is TRBJ2-2, the V gene TRBV4-3; D gene uncertain. Looked up from germline, CDR1 is LGHNA and CDR2 is YSLEER. The CDR3 has 15 residues. Trimming took off 0 bases at V and 2 bases at J, with 7 bases between the two ends. DNA for the CDR3: TGCGCCAGCAGCCAAGAGGCTATCAACACCGGGGAGCTGTTTTTT. It specifies CASSQEAINTGELFF.

This chain uses TRBV28 with TRBJ2-2; 12 nucleotides match TRBD2. The CDR3 extends over 20 amino acids. V lost 7 bases, J lost 0 bases, and 15 bases stayed unmatched. The germline V gene encodes CDR1 MDHEN and CDR2 SYDVKM. The CDR3 loop is CASKVGFTSGRLPNTGELFF. CDR3 bases: TGTGCCAGCAAAGTCGGTTTTACTAGCGGGAGGCTCCCGAACACCGGGGAGCTGTTTTTT.